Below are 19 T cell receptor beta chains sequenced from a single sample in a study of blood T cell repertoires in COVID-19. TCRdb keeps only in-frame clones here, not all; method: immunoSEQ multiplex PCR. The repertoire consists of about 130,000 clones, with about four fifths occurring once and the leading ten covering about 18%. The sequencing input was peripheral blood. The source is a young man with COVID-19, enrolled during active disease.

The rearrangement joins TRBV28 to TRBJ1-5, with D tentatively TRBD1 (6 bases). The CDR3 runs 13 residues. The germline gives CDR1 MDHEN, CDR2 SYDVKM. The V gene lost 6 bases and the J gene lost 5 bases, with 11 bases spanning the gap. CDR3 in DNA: TGTGCCAGCAGCAGGGGCGGAGATCAGCCCCAGCATTTT. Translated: CASSRGGDQPQHF.

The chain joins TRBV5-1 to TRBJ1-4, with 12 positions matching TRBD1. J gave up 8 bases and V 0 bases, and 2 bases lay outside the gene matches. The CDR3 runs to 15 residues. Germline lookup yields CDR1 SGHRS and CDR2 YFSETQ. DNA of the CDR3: TGCGCCAGCAGCTTGGGGGACAGGGGGCACGAAAAACTGTTTTTT. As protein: CASSLGDRGHEKLFF.

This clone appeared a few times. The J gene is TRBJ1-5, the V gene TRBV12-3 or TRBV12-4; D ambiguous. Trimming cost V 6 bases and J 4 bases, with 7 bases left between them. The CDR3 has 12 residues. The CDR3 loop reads CASRPGNQPQHF. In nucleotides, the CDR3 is TGTGCCAGCAGACCCGGGAATCAGCCCCAGCATTTT.

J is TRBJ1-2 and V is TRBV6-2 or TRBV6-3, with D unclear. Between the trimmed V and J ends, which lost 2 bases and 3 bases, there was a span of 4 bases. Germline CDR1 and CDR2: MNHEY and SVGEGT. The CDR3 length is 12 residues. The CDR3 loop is CASSYGDYGYTF. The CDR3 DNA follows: TGTGCCAGCAGTTACGGAGACTATGGCTACACCTTC.

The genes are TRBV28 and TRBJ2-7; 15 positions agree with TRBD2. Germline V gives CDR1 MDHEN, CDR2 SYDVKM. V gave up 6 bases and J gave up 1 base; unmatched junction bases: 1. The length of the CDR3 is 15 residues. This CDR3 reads CASRGLAGGSYEQYF. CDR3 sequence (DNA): TGTGCCAGCAGGGGACTAGCGGGGGGATCCTACGAGCAGTACTTC. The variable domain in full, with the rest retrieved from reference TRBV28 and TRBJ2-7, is DVKVTQSSRYLVKRTGEKVFLECVQDMDHENMFWYRQDPGLGLRLIYFSYDVKMKEKGDIPEGYSVSREKKERFSLILESASTNQTSMYLCASRGLAGGSYEQYFGPGTRLTVT.

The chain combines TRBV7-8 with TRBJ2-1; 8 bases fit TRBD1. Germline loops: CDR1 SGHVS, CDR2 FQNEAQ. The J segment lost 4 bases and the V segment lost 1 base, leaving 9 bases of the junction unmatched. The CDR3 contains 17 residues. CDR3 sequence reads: CASSLVVGRGRYNEQFF. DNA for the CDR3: TGTGCCAGCAGCTTAGTCGTCGGCAGGGGGCGATACAATGAGCAGTTCTTC.

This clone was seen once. DNA of the CDR3: TGCGCCAGCAAGGAGATTAGCGGGAGCGCAGATACGCAGTATTTT. Translated, it gives CASKEISGSADTQYF. V and J are TRBV5-1 and TRBJ2-3; 9 bases match TRBD2. The germline V gene has CDR1 SGHRS and CDR2 YFSETQ. This CDR3 has 15 amino acids. V lost 6 bases and J lost 4; bases outside the gene matches: 9.

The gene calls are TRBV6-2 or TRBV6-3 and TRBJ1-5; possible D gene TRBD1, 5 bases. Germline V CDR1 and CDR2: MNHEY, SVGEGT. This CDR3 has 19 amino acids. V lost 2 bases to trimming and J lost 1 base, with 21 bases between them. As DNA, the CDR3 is TGTGCCAGCAGTTACCTCCCACGTCCCGGGGCGGGAAGCAATCAGCCCCAGCATTTT. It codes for CASSYLPRPGAGSNQPQHF.

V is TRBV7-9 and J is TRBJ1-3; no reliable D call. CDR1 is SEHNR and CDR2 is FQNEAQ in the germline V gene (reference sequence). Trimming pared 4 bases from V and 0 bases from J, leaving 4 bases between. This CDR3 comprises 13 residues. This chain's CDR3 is CASSSGSGNTIYF. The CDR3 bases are TGTGCCAGCAGCTCCGGCTCTGGAAACACCATATATTTT.

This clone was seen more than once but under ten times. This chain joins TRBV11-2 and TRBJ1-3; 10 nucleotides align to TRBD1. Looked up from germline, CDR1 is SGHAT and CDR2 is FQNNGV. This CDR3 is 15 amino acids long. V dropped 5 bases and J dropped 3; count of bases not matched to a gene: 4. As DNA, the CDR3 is TGTGCCAGCAGCCCTGGGGACAGGGGTGGAAACACCATATATTTT. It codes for CASSPGDRGGNTIYF.

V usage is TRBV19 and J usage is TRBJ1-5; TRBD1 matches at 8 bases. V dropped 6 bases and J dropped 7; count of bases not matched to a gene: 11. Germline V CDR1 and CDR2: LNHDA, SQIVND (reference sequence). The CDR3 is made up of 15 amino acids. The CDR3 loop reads CASSPGGQEWQPQHF. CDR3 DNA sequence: TGTGCCAGTAGCCCTGGGGGACAGGAGTGGCAGCCCCAGCATTTT. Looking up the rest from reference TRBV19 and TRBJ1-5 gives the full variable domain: DGGITQSPKYLFRKEGQNVTLSCEQNLNHDAMYWYRQDPGQGLRLIYYSQIVNDFQKGDIAEGYSVSREKKESFPLTVTSAQKNPTAFYLCASSPGGQEWQPQHFGDGTRLSIL.

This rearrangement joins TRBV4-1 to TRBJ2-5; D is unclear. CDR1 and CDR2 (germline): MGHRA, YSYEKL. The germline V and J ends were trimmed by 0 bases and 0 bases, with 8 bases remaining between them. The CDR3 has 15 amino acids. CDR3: CASSQERSDQETQYF. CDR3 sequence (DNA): TGCGCCAGCAGCCAAGAGAGGTCAGACCAAGAGACCCAGTACTTC.

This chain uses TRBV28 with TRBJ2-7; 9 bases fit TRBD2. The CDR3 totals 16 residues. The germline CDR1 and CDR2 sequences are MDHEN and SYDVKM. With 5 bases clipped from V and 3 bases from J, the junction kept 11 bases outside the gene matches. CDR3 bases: TGTGCCAGCAGTCCTACTAGCGGGTATTTACTCTACGAGCAGTACTTC. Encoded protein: CASSPTSGYLLYEQYF.

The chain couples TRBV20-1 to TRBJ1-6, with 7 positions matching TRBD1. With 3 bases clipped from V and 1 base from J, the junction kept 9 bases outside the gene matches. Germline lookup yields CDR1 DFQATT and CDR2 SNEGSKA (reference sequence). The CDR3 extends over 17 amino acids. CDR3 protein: CSASPRRGLSYNSPLHF. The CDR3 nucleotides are TGCAGTGCTAGTCCGCGGAGGGGGCTATCCTATAATTCACCCCTCCACTTT.

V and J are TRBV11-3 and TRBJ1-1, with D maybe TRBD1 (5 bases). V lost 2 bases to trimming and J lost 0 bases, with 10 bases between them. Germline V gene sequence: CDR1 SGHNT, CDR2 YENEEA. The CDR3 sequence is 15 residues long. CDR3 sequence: CASSLTGGMNTEAFF. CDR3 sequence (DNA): TGTGCCAGCAGCTTAACGGGGGGAATGAACACTGAAGCTTTCTTT.

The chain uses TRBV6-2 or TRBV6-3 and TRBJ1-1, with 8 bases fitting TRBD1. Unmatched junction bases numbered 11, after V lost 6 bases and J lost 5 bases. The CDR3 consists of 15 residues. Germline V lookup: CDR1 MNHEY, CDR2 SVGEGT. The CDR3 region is CASSQRSGGGTEAFF. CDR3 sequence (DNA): TGTGCCAGCAGCCAACGGTCAGGGGGCGGAACTGAAGCTTTCTTT.

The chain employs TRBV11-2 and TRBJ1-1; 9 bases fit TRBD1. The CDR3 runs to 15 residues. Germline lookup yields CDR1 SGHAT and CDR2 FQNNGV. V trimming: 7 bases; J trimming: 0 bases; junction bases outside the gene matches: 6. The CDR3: CASTTGGNMNTEAFF. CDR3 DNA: TGTGCCAGCACTACAGGGGGCAATATGAACACTGAAGCTTTCTTT.

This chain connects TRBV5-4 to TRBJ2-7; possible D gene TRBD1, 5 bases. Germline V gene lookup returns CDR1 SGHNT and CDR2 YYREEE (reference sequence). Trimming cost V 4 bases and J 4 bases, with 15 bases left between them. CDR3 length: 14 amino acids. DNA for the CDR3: TGTGCCAGCAGCCTTGGACAATACGGGTACGAGCAGTACTTC. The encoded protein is CASSLGQYGYEQYF. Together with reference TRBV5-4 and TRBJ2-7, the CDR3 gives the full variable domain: ETGVTQSPTHLIKTRGQQVTLRCSSQSGHNTVSWYQQALGQGPQFIFQYYREEENGRGNFPPRFSGLQFPNYSSELNVNALELDDSALYLCASSLGQYGYEQYFGPGTRLTVT.

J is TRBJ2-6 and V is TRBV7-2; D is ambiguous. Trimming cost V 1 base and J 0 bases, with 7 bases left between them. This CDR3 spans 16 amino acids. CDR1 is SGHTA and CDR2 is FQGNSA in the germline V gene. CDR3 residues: CASSLVVRSGANVLTF. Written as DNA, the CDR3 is TGTGCCAGCAGCTTAGTAGTACGCTCTGGGGCCAACGTCCTGACTTTC.